The 17 T cell receptor beta chains reported below all come from one sample, sequenced in a study of T cells in pancreatic ductal adenocarcinoma. The selected patients with pancreatic ductal adenocarcinoma had surgery but no neoadjuvant therapy. The data were produced by immunoSEQ multiplex PCR, yet TCRdb's version contains in-frame clones alone and is incomplete. Here the sample spans more than 8,500 clones, 67% being singletons. Sequencing used pancreatic tumor tissue. The receptors here all came from a human donor with pancreatic ductal adenocarcinoma.

Relative to its sample, this clone is large. V is TRBV13 and J is TRBJ2-3; D might be TRBD1 (6 bases). The V end lost 3 bases, the J end lost 3 bases, and 10 bases lay between the germline ends. Germline V CDR1 and CDR2: PRHDT, FYEKMQ (reference sequence). This CDR3 is built from 14 residues. CDR3 bases: TGTGCCAGCAGCTTTAAAACAGGGACAGATACGCAGTATTTT. Protein: CASSFKTGTDTQYF.

The chain carries TRBV7-9 and TRBJ1-5, with D possibly TRBD1 on 5 matching bases. CDR3 length: 14 residues. V dropped 8 bases and J dropped 1 base, with 12 bases sitting between them. Germline V lookup: CDR1 SEHNR, CDR2 FQNEAQ (reference sequence). The CDR3: CASGGEGSNQPQHF. In DNA form, the CDR3 reads TGTGCCAGCGGCGGGGAGGGGAGCAATCAGCCCCAGCATTTT. The variable domain in full, with the rest retrieved from reference TRBV7-9 and TRBJ1-5, is DTGVSQNPRHKITKRGQNVTFRCDPISEHNRLYWYRQTLGQGPEFLTYFQNEAQLEKSRLLSDRFSAERPKGSFSTLEIQRTEQGDSAMYLCASGGEGSNQPQHFGDGTRLSIL.

By share, this clone ranks as medium-sized. The chain employs TRBV5-6 and TRBJ1-5; D is unclear. Trimming removed 4 bases from V and 6 bases from J, with 11 bases in between. This CDR3 comprises 13 residues. From germline, CDR1 is SGHDT and CDR2 YYEEEE. The CDR3 reads CASSKGEGQPQHF. The CDR3 DNA reads as TGTGCCAGCAGCAAGGGCGAAGGTCAGCCCCAGCATTTT.

This chain joins TRBV20-1 and TRBJ2-7; perhaps TRBD1 as D (5 bases). CDR1 is DFQATT, CDR2 SNEGSKA, per germline (reference sequence). The V and J ends lost 6 bases and 5 bases respectively, with 11 bases between them. This CDR3 is built from 11 residues. CDR3 bases: TGCAGTGCAAAGGGGCTCCACGAGCAGTACTTC. Amino acids: CSAKGLHEQYF.

The chain employs TRBV10-3 and TRBJ1-2; D gene ambiguous. V was clipped by 0 bases and J by 6 bases, with 14 bases between them. Germline CDR1 and CDR2: ENHRY and SYGVKD. CDR3 length: 15 amino acids. CDR3 nucleotide sequence: TGTGCCATCAGTGAGTCGGAGTACGGCGGGGATGGCTACACCTTC. As protein: CAISESEYGGDGYTF.

This clone showed up just once. The chain is built from TRBV5-1 and TRBJ2-2; the match to TRBD2 covers 8 bases. Germline assignment: CDR1 SGHRS and CDR2 YFSETQ. With 3 bases clipped from V and 0 bases from J, the junction kept 1 base outside the gene matches. The CDR3 is made up of 15 amino acids. The CDR3 DNA is TGCGCCAGCAGCTCCGGGGGGGCGAACACCGGGGAGCTGTTTTTT. Protein sequence: CASSSGGANTGELFF.

This clone was recorded a few times. The chain is built from TRBV7-6 and TRBJ1-4; 8 nucleotides match TRBD1. CDR3 length: 14 amino acids. The J segment lost 5 bases and the V segment lost 5 bases, leaving 4 bases of the junction unmatched. Looked up from germline, CDR1 is SGHVS and CDR2 is FNYEAQ. The CDR3 nucleotides read TGTGCCAGCAGCCCAGGACAGGGAAATGAAAAACTGTTTTTT. Its translation is CASSPGQGNEKLFF. Based on the CDR3 plus reference TRBV7-6 and TRBJ1-4, the full variable domain is GAGVSQSPRYKVTKRGQDVALRCDPISGHVSLYWYRQALGQGPEFLTYFNYEAQQDKSGLPNDRFSAERPEGSISTLTIQRTEQRDSAMYRCASSPGQGNEKLFFGSGTQLSVL.

J is TRBJ1-1 and V is TRBV6-1; possible D gene TRBD1, 6 bases. The CDR3 runs to 14 residues. Trimming left V 5 bases short and J 3 bases short, with 13 bases between. Germline assignment: CDR1 MNHNS and CDR2 SASEGT. The CDR3 bases are TGTGCCAGCAGTAAACAGGGCGGCCACACTGAAGCTTTCTTT. Protein sequence: CASSKQGGHTEAFF.

This clone is termed medium-sized. The CDR3 DNA reads TGTGCCAGCAGCCAAGATCAATCTCGAAAATCAGGGGAGCTGTTTTTT. This translates into CASSQDQSRKSGELFF. V gene TRBV14 combines with J gene TRBJ2-2; no definite D call. Germline V CDR1 and CDR2: SGHDN, FVKESK. V was shortened by 0 bases and J by 8 bases, with 16 bases between the two germline ends. This CDR3 is 16 amino acids long.

J is TRBJ2-1 and V is TRBV29-1; D tentatively reads TRBD1 or TRBD2 (5 bases each). From germline, CDR1 is SQVTM and CDR2 ANQGSEA. V lost 3 bases and J 4 bases, leaving 10 bases between the germline ends. The CDR3 runs to 13 residues. The CDR3 region has the DNA TGCAGCGTTGACTATGGGGGATACAATGAGCAGTTCTTC. It codes for CSVDYGGYNEQFF.

The chain joins TRBV7-8 to TRBJ2-3, with TRBD1 matching over 9 bases. CDR3 size: 18 residues. The V gene's germline CDR1 is SGHVS and CDR2 FQNEAQ. The V and J ends lost 0 bases and 1 base, in that order; junction bases with no gene match: 8. Here the CDR3 DNA reads TGTGCCAGCAGCTTAGCCCACCCCCGGACAGGGGGCACAGATACGCAGTATTTT. Amino acids: CASSLAHPRTGGTDTQYF.

The gene calls are TRBV18 and TRBJ1-2; 8 positions agree with TRBD1. The CDR3 sequence is 13 residues long. V was clipped by 6 bases and J by 4 bases; unmatched bases: 4. CDR1 is KGHSH, CDR2 LQKENI, per germline. The CDR3 coding sequence is TGTGCCAGCTCTACAGGGGGGGCCTATGGCTACACCTTC. Protein product: CASSTGGAYGYTF. The whole variable domain, filled in from reference TRBV18 and TRBJ1-2, reads NAGVMQNPRHLVRRRGQEARLRCSPMKGHSHVYWYRQLPEEGLKFMVYLQKENIIDESGMPKERFSAEFPKEGPSILRIQQVVRGDSAAYFCASSTGGAYGYTFGSGTRLTVV.

The chain has TRBV6-4 and TRBJ1-1; tentatively, D is TRBD1 (5 bases). Per the germline V gene, CDR1 is MRHNA and CDR2 is SNTAGT. The CDR3 loop spans 13 amino acids. Trimming took 5 bases from V and 2 from J, leaving 9 bases between them. In nucleotides, the CDR3 is TGTGCCAGCAGTAAAACAGGAAACACTGAAGCTTTCTTT. It codes for CASSKTGNTEAFF.

CDR3 amino acids: CASSLRRGYTF. The DNA of the CDR3 is TGTGCCAGCAGCCTTAGACGTGGCTACACCTTC. The chain carries TRBV13 and TRBJ1-2; D gene uncertain. V was cut by 5 bases and J by 7 bases, with 8 bases left in between. Looked up from germline, CDR1 is PRHDT and CDR2 is FYEKMQ (reference sequence). The CDR3 has 11 residues. Looking up the rest from reference TRBV13 and TRBJ1-2 gives the full variable domain: AAGVIQSPRHLIKEKRETATLKCYPIPRHDTVYWYQQGPGQDPQFLISFYEKMQSDKGSIPDRFSAQQFSDYHSELNMSSLELGDSALYFCASSLRRGYTFGSGTRLTVV.

The rearrangement links TRBV30 to TRBJ2-7; TRBD1 or TRBD2 may be the D gene (5 bases each). CDR3 length: 12 amino acids. Trimming took off 3 bases at V and 7 bases at J, with 13 bases between the two ends. Per germline, CDR1 GTSNPN and CDR2 SVGIG (reference sequence). In DNA, the CDR3 is TGTGCCTGGAGCCCGGGGACGGGAGAGCAGTACTTC. It codes for CAWSPGTGEQYF.

The chain joins TRBV9 to TRBJ2-1; 8 bases agree with TRBD1. The germline V gene encodes CDR1 SGDLS and CDR2 YYNGEE. V trimming: 4 bases; J trimming: 0 bases; junction bases outside the gene matches: 6. The CDR3 totals 16 residues. The CDR3 here is CASSPQGQGSYNEQFF. In DNA form, the CDR3 reads TGTGCCAGCAGCCCCCAAGGACAGGGCTCCTACAATGAGCAGTTCTTC.

This clone was found a few times. The rearrangement uses TRBV7-9 and TRBJ1-2, with D uncertain. The CDR3 spans 13 residues. Germline CDR1 is SEHNR and CDR2 is FQNEAQ (reference sequence). Deletions cut 5 bases from V and 8 bases from J, with 15 bases between. The CDR3 DNA is TGTGCCAGCAGCCCCCTGGGATCCCCAGGCTACACCTTC. The encoded protein is CASSPLGSPGYTF.